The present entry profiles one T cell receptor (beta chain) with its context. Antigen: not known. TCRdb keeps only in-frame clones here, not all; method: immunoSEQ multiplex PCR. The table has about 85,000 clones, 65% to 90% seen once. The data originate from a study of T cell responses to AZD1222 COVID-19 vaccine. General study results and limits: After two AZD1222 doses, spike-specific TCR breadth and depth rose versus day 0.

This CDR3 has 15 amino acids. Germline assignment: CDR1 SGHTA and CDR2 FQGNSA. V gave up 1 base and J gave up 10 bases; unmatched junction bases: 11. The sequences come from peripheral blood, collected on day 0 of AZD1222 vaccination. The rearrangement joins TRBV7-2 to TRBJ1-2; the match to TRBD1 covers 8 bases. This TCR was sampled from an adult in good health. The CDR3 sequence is CASSLVRGRIPYYTF. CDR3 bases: TGTGCCAGCAGCTTAGTCAGGGGGCGTATACCTTACTACACCTTC.